This T cell receptor (beta chain) was recorded in a study of blood T cell repertoires in COVID-19. V was shortened by 0 bases and J by 3 bases, with 6 bases between the two germline ends. Looked up from germline, CDR1 is SGHTA and CDR2 is FQGNSA. The CDR3 contains 15 residues. The method was immunoSEQ multiplex PCR; TCRdb's version includes in-frame clones alone and lacks a portion of them. The data contain 220,000 or so clones, more than 70% of them singletons. Two negative PCRs, clearance, or symptom resolution were required of recovered Cohort 3 donors. The sequenced sample was PBMCs or T cells enriched from blood (not recorded which). The sequence derives from a woman between 45 and 60 years old who had recovered from COVID-19. The rearrangement links TRBV7-2 to TRBJ1-6; D may be TRBD1 (6 bases). Written as DNA, the CDR3 is TGTGCCAGCAGCTTAGCAGGGGGCTATAATTCACCCCTCCACTTT. Residues: CASSLAGGYNSPLHF.